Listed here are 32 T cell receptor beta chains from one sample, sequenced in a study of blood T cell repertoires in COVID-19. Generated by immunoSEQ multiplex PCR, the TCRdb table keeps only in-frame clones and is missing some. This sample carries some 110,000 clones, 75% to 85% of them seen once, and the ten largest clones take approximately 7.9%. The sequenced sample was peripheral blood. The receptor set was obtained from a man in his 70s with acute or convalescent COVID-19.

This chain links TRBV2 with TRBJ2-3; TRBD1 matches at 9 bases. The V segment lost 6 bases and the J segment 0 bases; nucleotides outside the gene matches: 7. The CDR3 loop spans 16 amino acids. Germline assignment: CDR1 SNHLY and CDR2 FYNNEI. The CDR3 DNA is TGTGCCAGCAGCGCCAGGGACAGGGTTAGCACAGATACGCAGTATTTT. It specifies CASSARDRVSTDTQYF.

CDR3 loop: CASSTRWTGYGYTF. CDR3 sequence (DNA): TGTGCCAGCTCCACTCGATGGACAGGGTATGGCTACACCTTC. This sequence joins TRBV19 and TRBJ1-2; 8 nucleotides agree with TRBD1. Germline lookup yields CDR1 LNHDA and CDR2 SQIVND (reference sequence). V trimming: 9 bases; J trimming: 5 bases; junction bases outside the gene matches: 11. There are 14 residues in the CDR3. Drawing the rest from reference TRBV19 and TRBJ1-2, the complete variable domain is DGGITQSPKYLFRKEGQNVTLSCEQNLNHDAMYWYRQDPGQGLRLIYYSQIVNDFQKGDIAEGYSVSREKKESFPLTVTSAQKNPTAFYLCASSTRWTGYGYTFGSGTRLTVV.

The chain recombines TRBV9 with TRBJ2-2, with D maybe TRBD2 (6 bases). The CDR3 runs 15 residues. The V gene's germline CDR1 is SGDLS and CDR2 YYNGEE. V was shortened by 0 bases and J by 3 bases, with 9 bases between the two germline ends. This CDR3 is CASSVAGDYTGELFF. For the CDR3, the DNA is TGTGCCAGCAGCGTAGCGGGGGATTACACCGGGGAGCTGTTTTTT.

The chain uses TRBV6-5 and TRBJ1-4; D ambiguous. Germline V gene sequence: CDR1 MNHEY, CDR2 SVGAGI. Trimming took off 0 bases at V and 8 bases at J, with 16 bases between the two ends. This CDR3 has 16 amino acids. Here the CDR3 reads CASSYSVGSGPEKLFF. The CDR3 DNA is TGTGCCAGCAGTTACTCGGTCGGTTCAGGTCCCGAAAAACTGTTTTTT.

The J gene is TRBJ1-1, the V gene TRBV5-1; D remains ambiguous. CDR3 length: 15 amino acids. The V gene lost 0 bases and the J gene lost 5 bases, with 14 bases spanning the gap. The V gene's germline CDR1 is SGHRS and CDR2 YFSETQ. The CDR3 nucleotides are TGCGCCAGCAGCTTGGGAGGGCAGGCCAGGACTGAAGCTTTCTTT. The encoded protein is CASSLGGQARTEAFF.

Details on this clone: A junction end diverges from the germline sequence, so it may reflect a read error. The CDR3 loop reads CASSLGSYGEQFF. The DNA of the CDR3 is TGTGCTAGCAGCTTAGGATCTTACGGTGAGCAGTTCTTC. The chain links TRBV7-7 to TRBJ2-1; no definite D call. The CDR3 is made up of 13 amino acids. Germline CDR1 reads SSHAT; CDR2 reads FNYEAQ (reference sequence). The full variable domain, in which reference TRBV7-7 and TRBJ2-1 provide the parts outside the CDR3, is GAGVSQSPRYKVTKRGQDVTLRCDPISSHATLYWYQQALGQGPEFLTYFNYEAQPDKSGLPSDRFSAERPEGSISTLTIQRTEQRDSAMYRCASSLGSYGEQFFGPGTRLTVL.

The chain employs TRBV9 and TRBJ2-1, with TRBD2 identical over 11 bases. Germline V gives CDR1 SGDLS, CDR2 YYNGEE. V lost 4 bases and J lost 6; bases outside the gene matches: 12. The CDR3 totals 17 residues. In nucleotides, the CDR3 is TGTGCCAGCAGCACATCCGGGACTAGCGGAGGGGGCAATGAGCAGTTCTTC. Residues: CASSTSGTSGGGNEQFF.

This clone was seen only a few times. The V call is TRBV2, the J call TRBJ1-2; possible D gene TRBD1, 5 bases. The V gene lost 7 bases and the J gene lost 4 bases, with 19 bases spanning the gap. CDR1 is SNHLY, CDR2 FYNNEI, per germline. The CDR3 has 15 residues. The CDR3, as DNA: TGTGCCAGCACCCTGGGGCAGGCCGGTACCTATGGCTACACCTTC. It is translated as CASTLGQAGTYGYTF.

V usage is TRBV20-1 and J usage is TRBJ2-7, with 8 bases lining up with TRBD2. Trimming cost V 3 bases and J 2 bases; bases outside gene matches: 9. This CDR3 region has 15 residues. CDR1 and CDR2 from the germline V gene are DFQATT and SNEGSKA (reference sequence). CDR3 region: CSASLSGRRTYEQYF. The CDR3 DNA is TGCAGTGCTAGTTTGAGCGGGAGACGGACCTACGAGCAGTACTTC.

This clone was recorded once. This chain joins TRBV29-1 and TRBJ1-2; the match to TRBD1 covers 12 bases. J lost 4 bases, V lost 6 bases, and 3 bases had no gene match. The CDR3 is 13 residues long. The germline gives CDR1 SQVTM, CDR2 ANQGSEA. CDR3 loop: CSVGQGAGYGYTF. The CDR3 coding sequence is TGCAGCGTGGGACAGGGGGCCGGCTATGGCTACACCTTC.

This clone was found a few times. The CDR3 loop reads CASSSRTSSGNTIYF. For the CDR3, the DNA is TGTGCCAGCAGTTCAAGGACAAGCTCTGGAAACACCATATATTTT. The rearrangement uses TRBV7-9 and TRBJ1-3, with a tentative D call TRBD1 (5 bases). Germline lookup yields CDR1 SEHNR and CDR2 FQNEAQ (reference sequence). The CDR3 runs 15 residues. Trimming cost V 6 bases and J 0 bases, with 12 bases left between them.

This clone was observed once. DNA for the CDR3: TGTGCCAACCGGACAGGAAGAAACTATGGCTACACCTTC. Translating gives CANRTGRNYGYTF. The V call is TRBV27, the J call TRBJ1-2; 7 bases match TRBD1. The V gene end was trimmed by 10 bases and the J gene end by 2 bases; junction bases not matched to a gene: 7. The CDR3 is 13 amino acids. The germline gives CDR1 MNHEY, CDR2 SMNVEV (reference sequence).

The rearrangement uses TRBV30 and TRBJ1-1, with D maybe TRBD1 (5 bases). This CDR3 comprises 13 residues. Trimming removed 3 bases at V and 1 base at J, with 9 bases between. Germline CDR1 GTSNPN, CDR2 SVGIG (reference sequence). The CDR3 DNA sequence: TGTGCCTGGAGGTGGGGCGGGAACACTGAAGCTTTCTTT. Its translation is CAWRWGGNTEAFF.

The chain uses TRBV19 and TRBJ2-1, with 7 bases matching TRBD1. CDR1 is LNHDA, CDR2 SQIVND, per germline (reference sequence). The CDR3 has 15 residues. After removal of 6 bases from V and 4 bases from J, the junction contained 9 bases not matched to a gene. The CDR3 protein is CASSPGQPGYNEQFF. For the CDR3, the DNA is TGTGCCAGTAGCCCGGGACAGCCTGGTTACAATGAGCAGTTCTTC.

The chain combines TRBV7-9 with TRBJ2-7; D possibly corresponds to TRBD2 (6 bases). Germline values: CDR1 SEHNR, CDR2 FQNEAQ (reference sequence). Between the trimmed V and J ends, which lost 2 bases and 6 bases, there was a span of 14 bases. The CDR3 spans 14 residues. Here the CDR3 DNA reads TGTGCCAGCAGCTTAAGCGGTGGGGGGAGCGAGCAGTACTTC. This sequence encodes CASSLSGGGSEQYF.

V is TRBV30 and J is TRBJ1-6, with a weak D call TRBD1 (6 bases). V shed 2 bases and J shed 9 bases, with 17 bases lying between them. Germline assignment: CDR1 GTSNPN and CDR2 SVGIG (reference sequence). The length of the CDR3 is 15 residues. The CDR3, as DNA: TGTGCCTGGAGTCAAACAGGCAGGGGTGTTTCACCCCTCCACTTT. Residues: CAWSQTGRGVSPLHF.

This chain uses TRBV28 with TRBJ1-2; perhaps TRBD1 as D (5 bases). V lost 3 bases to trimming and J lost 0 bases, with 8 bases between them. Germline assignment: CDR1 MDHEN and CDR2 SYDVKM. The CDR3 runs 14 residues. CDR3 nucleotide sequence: TGTGCCAGCAGTTTTGGGGCAACTAACTATGGCTACACCTTC. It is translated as CASSFGATNYGYTF.

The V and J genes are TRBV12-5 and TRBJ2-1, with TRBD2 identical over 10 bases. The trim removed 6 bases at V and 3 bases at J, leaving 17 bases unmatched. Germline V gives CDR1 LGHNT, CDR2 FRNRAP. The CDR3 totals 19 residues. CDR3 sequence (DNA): TGTGCTAGTGGCCCCCCAACTAGCGGGACCGGCCACAGCTACAATGAGCAGTTCTTC. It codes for CASGPPTSGTGHSYNEQFF. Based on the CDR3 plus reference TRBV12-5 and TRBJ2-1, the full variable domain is DARVTQTPRHKVTEMGQEVTMRCQPILGHNTVFWYRQTMMQGLELLAYFRNRAPLDDSGMPKDRFSAEMPDATLATLKIQPSEPRDSAVYFCASGPPTSGTGHSYNEQFFGPGTRLTVL.

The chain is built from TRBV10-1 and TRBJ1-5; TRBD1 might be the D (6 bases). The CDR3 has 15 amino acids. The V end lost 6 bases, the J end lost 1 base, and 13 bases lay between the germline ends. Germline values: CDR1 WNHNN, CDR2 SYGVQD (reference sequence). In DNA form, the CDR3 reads TGCGCCAGCAGCCCAGGGAGGGGGAGCAATCAGCCCCAGCATTTT. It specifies CASSPGRGSNQPQHF.

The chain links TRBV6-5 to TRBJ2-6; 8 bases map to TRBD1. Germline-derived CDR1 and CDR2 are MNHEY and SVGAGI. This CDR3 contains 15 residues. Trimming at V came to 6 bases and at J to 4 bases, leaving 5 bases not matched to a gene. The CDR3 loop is CASSRSGGGANVLTF. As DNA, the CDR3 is TGTGCCAGCAGCCGCTCAGGGGGCGGGGCCAACGTCCTGACTTTC.

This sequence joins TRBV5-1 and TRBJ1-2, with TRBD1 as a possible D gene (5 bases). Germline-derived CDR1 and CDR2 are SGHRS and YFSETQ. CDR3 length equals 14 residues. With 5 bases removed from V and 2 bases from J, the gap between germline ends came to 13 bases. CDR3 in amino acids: CASRAGLTNYGYTF. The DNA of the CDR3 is TGCGCCAGCAGGGCAGGGCTGACGAACTATGGCTACACCTTC.

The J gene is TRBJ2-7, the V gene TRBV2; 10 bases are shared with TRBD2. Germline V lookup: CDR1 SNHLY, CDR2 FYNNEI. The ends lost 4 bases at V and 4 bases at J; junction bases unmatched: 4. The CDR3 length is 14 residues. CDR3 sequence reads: CASSVPSGSYEQYF. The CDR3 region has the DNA TGTGCCAGCAGTGTTCCTAGCGGGAGTTACGAGCAGTACTTC.

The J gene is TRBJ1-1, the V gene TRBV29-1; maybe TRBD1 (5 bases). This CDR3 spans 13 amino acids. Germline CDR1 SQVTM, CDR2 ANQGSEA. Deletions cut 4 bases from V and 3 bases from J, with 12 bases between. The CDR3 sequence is CSVGGEVYTEAFF. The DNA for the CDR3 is TGCAGCGTTGGGGGGGAGGTCTACACTGAAGCTTTCTTT.

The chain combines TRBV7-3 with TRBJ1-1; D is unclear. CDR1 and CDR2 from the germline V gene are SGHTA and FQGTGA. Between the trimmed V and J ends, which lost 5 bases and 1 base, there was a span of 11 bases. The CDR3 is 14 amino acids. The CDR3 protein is CASSPGEWNTEAFF. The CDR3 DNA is TGTGCCAGCAGCCCCGGGGAATGGAACACTGAAGCTTTCTTT.

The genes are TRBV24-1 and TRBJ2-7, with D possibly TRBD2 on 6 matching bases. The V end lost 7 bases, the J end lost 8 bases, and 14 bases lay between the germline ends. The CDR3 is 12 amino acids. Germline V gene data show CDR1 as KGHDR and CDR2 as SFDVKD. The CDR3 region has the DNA TGTGCCACCAGCCCCGGGGGTTGGAAGCAGTACTTC. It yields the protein CATSPGGWKQYF.

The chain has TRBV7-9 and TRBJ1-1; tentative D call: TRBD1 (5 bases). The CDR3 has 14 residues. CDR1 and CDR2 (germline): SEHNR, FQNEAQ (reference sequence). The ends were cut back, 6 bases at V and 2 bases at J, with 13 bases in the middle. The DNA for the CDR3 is TGTGCCAGCAGTCCTACCAGGGTCAACACTGAAGCTTTCTTT. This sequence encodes CASSPTRVNTEAFF.

CDR3 in DNA: TGCGCCAGCAGCCACCCAGCGGGACTAGCGGGACCTAGCTCCTACAATGAGCAGTTCTTC. As protein: CASSHPAGLAGPSSYNEQFF. V is TRBV4-1 and J is TRBJ2-1; TRBD2 matches at 13 bases. V shed 3 bases and J 0 bases; nucleotides not matched to a gene: 11. The CDR3 length is 20 residues. The V gene's germline CDR1 is MGHRA and CDR2 YSYEKL.

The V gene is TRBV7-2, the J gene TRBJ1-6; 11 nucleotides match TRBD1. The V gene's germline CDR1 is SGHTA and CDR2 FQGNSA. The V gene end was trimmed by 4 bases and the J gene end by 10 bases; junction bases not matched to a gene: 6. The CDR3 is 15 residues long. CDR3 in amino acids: CASSSLGTGGSPLHF. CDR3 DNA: TGTGCCAGCAGCTCCCTCGGGACAGGGGGGTCACCCCTCCACTTT. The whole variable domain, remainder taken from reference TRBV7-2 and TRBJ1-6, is GAGVSQSPSNKVTEKGKDVELRCDPISGHTALYWYRQSLGQGLEFLIYFQGNSAPDKSGLPSDRFSAERTGGSVSTLTIQRTQQEDSAVYLCASSSLGTGGSPLHFGNGTRLTVT.

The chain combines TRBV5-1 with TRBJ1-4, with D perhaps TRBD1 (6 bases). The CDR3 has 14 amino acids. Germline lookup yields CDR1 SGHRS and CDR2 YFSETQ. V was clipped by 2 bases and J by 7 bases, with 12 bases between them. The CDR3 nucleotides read TGCGCCAGCAGCTTCATTGGGACAACTGAAAAACTGTTTTTT. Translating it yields CASSFIGTTEKLFF.

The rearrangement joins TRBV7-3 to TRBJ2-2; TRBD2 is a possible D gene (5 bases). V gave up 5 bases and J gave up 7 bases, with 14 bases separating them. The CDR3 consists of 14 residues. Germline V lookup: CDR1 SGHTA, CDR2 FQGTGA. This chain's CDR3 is CASSMITSIGELFF. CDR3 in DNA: TGTGCCAGCAGCATGATTACTAGTATCGGGGAGCTGTTTTTT.

CDR3 loop: CAISDRDYGYTF. The DNA of the CDR3 is TGTGCCATCAGTGACCGGGATTATGGCTACACCTTC. The rearrangement joins TRBV10-3 to TRBJ1-2; D not resolved. Trimming removed 3 bases from V and 5 bases from J, with 7 bases in between. This CDR3 is built from 12 residues. Germline V gene data show CDR1 as ENHRY and CDR2 as SYGVKD.

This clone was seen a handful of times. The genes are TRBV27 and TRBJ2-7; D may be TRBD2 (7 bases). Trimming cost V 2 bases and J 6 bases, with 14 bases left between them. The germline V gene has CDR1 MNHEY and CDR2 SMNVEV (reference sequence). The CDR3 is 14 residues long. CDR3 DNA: TGTGCCAGCAGTTTAATGGGGGGGCGGGTCGAGCAGTACTTC. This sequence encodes CASSLMGGRVEQYF.